This T cell receptor beta chain was obtained from a study of molecular identifiers for immune sequencing clone quantification. Study findings and constraints: Identical barcode-sharing TCR molecules could lead to underestimated sizes for highly expanded clones.

This clonotype was seen ten or more times. No antigen is known for it. V shed 6 bases and J 4 bases; nucleotides not matched to a gene: 4. CDR1 is MDHEN, CDR2 SYDVKM, per germline. There are 14 residues in the CDR3. It was with previously described methods and listed TCR primers that bulk TCR libraries were made. TCRdb redid the calling of the PCR reads with MiXCR, one entry per CDR3 protein. The sample shows hundreds of thousands of distinct CDR3 sequences, about a fifth of them seen only once. Libraries of naive CD8 cells were prepared from about 20,000 to 1,000,000 sorted cells using 10%, 30% or 50% RNA.

The sequence was obtained from a human donor in good health. Some libraries in this study had Jurkat cell RNA spiked in. This chain joins TRBV28 and TRBJ2-5; 11 bases align to TRBD2. The material sequenced was naive CD8+ T cells from blood, with Jurkat cell RNA spiked in. Subset noted: FACS-sorted CD8+CD4-CCR7+CD45RA+ naive T cells. The CDR3 coding sequence is TGTGCCAGCAGCCCTCTAGCGGGAGGAGAGACCCAGTACTTC. Protein product: CASSPLAGGETQYF. The whole variable domain, filled in from reference TRBV28 and TRBJ2-5, reads DVKVTQSSRYLVKRTGEKVFLECVQDMDHENMFWYRQDPGLGLRLIYFSYDVKMKEKGDIPEGYSVSREKKERFSLILESASTNQTSMYLCASSPLAGGETQYFGPGTRLLVL.